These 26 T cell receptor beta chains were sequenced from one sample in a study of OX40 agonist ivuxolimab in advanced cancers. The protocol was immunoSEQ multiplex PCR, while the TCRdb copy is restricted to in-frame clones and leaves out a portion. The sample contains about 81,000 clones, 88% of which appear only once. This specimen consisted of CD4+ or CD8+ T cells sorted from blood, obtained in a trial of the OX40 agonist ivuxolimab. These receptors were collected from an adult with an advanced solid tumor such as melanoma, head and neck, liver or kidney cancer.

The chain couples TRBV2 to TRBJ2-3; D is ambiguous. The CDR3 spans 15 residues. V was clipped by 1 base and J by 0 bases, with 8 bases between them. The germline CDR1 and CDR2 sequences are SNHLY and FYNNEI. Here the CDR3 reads CASSEGGPSTDTQYF. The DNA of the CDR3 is TGTGCCAGCAGTGAAGGCGGTCCTAGCACAGATACGCAGTATTTT.

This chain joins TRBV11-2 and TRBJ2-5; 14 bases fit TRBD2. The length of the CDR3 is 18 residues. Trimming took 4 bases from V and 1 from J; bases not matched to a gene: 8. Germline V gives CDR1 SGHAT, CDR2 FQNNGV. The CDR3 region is CASSYMTSGGGSQETQYF. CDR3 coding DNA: TGTGCCAGCAGCTATATGACTAGCGGGGGGGGGTCCCAAGAGACCCAGTACTTC.

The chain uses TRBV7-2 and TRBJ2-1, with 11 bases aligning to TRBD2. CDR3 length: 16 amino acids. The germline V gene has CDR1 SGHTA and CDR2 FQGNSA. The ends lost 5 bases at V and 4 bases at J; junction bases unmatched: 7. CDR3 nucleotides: TGTGCCAGCAGCCGCTCCGGGACTAGCGGATACAATGAGCAGTTCTTC. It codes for CASSRSGTSGYNEQFF.

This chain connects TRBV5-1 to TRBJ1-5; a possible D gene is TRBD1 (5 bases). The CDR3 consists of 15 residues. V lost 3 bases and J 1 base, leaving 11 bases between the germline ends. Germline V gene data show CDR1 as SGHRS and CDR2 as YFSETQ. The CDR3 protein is CASSWAGGSNQPQHF. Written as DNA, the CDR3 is TGCGCCAGCAGCTGGGCCGGGGGGAGCAATCAGCCCCAGCATTTT.

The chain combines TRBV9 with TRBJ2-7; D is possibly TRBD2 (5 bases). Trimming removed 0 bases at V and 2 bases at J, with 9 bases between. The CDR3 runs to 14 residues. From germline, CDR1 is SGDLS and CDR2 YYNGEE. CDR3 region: CASSVDSSAYEQYF. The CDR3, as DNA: TGTGCCAGCAGCGTAGACAGTAGCGCCTACGAGCAGTACTTC.

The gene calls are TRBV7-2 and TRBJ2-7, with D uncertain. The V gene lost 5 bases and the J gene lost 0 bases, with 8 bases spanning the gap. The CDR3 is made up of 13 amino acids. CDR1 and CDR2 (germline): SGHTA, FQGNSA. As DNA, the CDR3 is TGTGCCAGCAGCGTACAGAGCTCCTACGAGCAGTACTTC. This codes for CASSVQSSYEQYF.

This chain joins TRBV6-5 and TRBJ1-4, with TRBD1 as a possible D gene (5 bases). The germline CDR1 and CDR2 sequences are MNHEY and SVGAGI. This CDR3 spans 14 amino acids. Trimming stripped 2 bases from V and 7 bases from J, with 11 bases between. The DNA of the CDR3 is TGTGCCAGCAGTTACGGGGGATCGGCTGAAAAACTGTTTTTT. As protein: CASSYGGSAEKLFF.

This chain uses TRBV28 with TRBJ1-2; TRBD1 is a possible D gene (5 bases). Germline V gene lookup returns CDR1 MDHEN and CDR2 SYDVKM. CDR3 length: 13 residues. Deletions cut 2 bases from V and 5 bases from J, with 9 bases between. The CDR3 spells CASSLQTDYGYTF. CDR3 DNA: TGTGCCAGCAGTTTACAGACAGATTATGGCTACACCTTC.

CDR3 sequence (DNA): TGTGCCAGCAGCTTAAGGGGTAGTGACGCCTACAATGAGCAGTTCTTC. The encoded protein is CASSLRGSDAYNEQFF. The chain employs TRBV7-9 and TRBJ2-1; perhaps TRBD1 as D (5 bases). Trimming removed 2 bases at V and 2 bases at J, with 13 bases between. The CDR3 runs to 16 residues. Germline CDR1 SEHNR, CDR2 FQNEAQ (reference sequence).

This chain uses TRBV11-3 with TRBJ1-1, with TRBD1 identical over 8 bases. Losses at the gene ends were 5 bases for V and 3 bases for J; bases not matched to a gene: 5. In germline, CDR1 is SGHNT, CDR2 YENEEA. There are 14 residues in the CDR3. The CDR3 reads CASSDGQGDTEAFF. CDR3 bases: TGTGCCAGCAGCGACGGACAGGGTGACACTGAAGCTTTCTTT.

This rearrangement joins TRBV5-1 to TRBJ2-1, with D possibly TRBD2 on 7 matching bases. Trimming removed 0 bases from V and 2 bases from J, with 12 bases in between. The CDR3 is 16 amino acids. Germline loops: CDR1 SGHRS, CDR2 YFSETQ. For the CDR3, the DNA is TGCGCCAGCAGCTTGGATGCGGGGGCGGCCTACAATGAGCAGTTCTTC. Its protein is CASSLDAGAAYNEQFF.

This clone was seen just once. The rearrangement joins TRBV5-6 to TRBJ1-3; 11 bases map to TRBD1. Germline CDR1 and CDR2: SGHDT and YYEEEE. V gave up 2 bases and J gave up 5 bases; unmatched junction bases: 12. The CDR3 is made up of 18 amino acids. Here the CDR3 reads CASSFSNADRGRRNTIYF. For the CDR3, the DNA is TGTGCCAGCAGCTTTTCTAATGCGGACAGGGGGCGTAGAAACACCATATATTTT.

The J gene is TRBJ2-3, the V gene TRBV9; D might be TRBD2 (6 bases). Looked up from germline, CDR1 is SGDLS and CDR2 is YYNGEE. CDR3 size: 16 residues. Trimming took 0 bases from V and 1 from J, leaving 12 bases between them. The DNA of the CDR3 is TGTGCCAGCAGCGTAGATCCGGGGGTAGGCACAGATACGCAGTATTTT. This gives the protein CASSVDPGVGTDTQYF.

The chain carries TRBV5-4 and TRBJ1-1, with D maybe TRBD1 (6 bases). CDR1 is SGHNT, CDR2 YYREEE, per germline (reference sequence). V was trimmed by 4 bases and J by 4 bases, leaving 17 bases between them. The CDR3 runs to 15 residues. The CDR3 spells CASSTRGGQGTEAFF. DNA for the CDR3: TGTGCCAGCAGCACGCGGGGGGGGCAGGGCACTGAAGCTTTCTTT.

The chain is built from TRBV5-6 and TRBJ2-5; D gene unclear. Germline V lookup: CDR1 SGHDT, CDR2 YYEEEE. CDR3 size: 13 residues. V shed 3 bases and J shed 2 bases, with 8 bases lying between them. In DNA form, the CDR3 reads TGTGCCAGCAGCTCAACAGTTCAAGAGACCCAGTACTTC. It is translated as CASSSTVQETQYF.

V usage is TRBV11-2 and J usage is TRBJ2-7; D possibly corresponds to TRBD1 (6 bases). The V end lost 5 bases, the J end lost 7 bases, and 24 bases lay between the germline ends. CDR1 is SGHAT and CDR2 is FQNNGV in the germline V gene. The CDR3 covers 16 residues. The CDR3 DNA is TGTGCCAGCAGCCTTACCTCGACAGGCCAATTGGGGGAGCAGTACTTC. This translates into CASSLTSTGQLGEQYF. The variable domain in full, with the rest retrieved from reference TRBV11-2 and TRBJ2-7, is EAGVAQSPRYKIIEKRQSVAFWCNPISGHATLYWYQQILGQGPKLLIQFQNNGVVDDSQLPKDRFSAERLKGVDSTLKIQPAKLEDSAVYLCASSLTSTGQLGEQYFGPGTRLTVT.

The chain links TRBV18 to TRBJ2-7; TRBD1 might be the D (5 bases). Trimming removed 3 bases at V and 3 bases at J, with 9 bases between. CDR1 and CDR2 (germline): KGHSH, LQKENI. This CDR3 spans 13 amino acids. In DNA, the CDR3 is TGTGCCAGCTCACCGGACAACGACTACGAGCAGTACTTC. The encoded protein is CASSPDNDYEQYF.

The CDR3 bases are TGTGCCAGCAGCCTCGACAGCTCCTCTGGAAACACCATATATTTT. Its translation: CASSLDSSSGNTIYF. The chain is built from TRBV6-5 and TRBJ1-3, with a possible D match to TRBD1 (5 bases). From germline, CDR1 is MNHEY and CDR2 SVGAGI. With 6 bases removed from V and 0 bases from J, the gap between germline ends came to 12 bases. The CDR3 length is 15 residues.

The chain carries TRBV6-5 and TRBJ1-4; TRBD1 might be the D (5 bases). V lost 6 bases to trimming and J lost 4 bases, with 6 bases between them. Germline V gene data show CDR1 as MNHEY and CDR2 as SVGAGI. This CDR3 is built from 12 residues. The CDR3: CASRGVNEKLFF. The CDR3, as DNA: TGTGCCAGCAGGGGGGTTAATGAAAAACTGTTTTTT.

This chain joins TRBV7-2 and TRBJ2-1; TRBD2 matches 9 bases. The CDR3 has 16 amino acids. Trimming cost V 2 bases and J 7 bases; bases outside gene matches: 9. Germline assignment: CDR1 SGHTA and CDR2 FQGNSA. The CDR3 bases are TGTGCCAGCAGCTTAAGGGGCGGGGGGGCCCAAAATGAGCAGTTCTTC. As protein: CASSLRGGGAQNEQFF. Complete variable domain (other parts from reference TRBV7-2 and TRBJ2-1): GAGVSQSPSNKVTEKGKDVELRCDPISGHTALYWYRQSLGQGLEFLIYFQGNSAPDKSGLPSDRFSAERTGGSVSTLTIQRTQQEDSAVYLCASSLRGGGAQNEQFFGPGTRLTVL.

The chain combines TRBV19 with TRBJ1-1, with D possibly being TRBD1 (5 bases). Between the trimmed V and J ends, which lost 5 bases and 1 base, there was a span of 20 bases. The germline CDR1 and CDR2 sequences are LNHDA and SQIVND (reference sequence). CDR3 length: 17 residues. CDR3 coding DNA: TGTGCCAGTAGTTCGGGGAAGGGTGGAGGGGCGAACACTGAAGCTTTCTTT. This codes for CASSSGKGGGANTEAFF.

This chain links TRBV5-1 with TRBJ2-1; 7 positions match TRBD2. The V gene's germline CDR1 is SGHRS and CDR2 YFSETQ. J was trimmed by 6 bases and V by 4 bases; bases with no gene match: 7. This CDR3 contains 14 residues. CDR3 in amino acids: CASSPMGLLNEQFF. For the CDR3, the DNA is TGCGCCAGCAGCCCCATGGGACTACTCAATGAGCAGTTCTTC.

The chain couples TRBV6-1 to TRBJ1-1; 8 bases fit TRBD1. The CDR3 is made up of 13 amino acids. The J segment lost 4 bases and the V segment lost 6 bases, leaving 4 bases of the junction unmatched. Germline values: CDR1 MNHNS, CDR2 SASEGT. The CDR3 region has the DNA TGTGCCAGCAGCCAAGACAGGGGCACTGAAGCTTTCTTT. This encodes CASSQDRGTEAFF.

DNA of the CDR3: TGTGCCAGCACCCAAGGGAGTCAGCCCCAGCATTTT. This gives the protein CASTQGSQPQHF. The chain carries TRBV6-1 and TRBJ1-5, with D unresolved. The CDR3 contains 12 residues. Between the trimmed V and J ends, which lost 7 bases and 6 bases, there was a span of 10 bases. Germline loops: CDR1 MNHNS, CDR2 SASEGT.

CDR3 loop: CSVEGTGQRRNTEAFF. CDR3 nucleotide sequence: TGCAGCGTTGAGGGGACAGGACAGCGACGGAACACTGAAGCTTTCTTT. The gene calls are TRBV29-1 and TRBJ1-1; 8 bases align to TRBD1. V dropped 3 bases and J dropped 1; count of bases not matched to a gene: 10. The CDR3 covers 16 residues. Germline CDR1 and CDR2: SQVTM and ANQGSEA. Full variable domain (missing parts from reference TRBV29-1 and TRBJ1-1): SAVISQKPSRDICQRGTSLTIQCQVDSQVTMMFWYRQQPGQSLTLIATANQGSEATYESGFVIDKFPISRPNLTFSTLTVSNMSPEDSSIYLCSVEGTGQRRNTEAFFGQGTRLTVV.

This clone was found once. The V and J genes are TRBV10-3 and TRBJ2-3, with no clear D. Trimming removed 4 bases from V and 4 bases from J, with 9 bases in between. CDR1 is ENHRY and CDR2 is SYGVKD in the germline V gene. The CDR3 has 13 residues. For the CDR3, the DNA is TGTGCCATCAGTGTCCGACTTCCAGATACGCAGTATTTT. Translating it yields CAISVRLPDTQYF.